What follows describes a single TCR beta chain. CDR1 and CDR2 (germline): SNHLY, FYNNEI. The CDR3 runs to 14 residues. Trimming took off 8 bases at V and 5 bases at J, with 18 bases between the two ends. The sample originates from a study of blood T cell repertoires in COVID-19. Using immunoSEQ multiplex PCR, the repertoire was profiled, and TCRdb retains in-frame clones only, with some absent. This sample has roughly 250,000 clones, with 86% found just once. Cohort placement rested on clinical history that participants reported themselves. The sample consisted of PBMCs or T cells enriched from blood (not recorded which). The TCR comes from a woman aged 45 to 65 who had recovered from COVID-19. The V gene is TRBV2, the J gene TRBJ1-2, with D possibly being TRBD1 (5 bases). The DNA for the CDR3 is TGTGCCAGCGCCCGAGGAGGGGATGGGTATGGCTACACCTTC. Translating gives CASARGGDGYGYTF.